This T cell receptor beta chain was sequenced in a study of molecular identifiers for immune sequencing clone quantification. Study summary: The replicate experiment used RNA from roughly 21,000 or 96,000 naive CD8 cells. This RNA was split into five aliquots, and four of them were sequenced. Study-wide points: Over 97% of effector molecules, yet under 1% of naive-cell molecules, were held by clones above 20 RNA copies. Detection of one spiked Jurkat cell's TCR RNA reportedly worked in 980,000 or so naive cells.

This clonotype was seen repeatedly, ten times or more. Its specificity is unknown. Naive CD8 T cells were sorted as CD8+CD4-CCR7+CD45RA+. The CDR3 covers 18 residues. The V gene end was trimmed by 1 base and the J gene end by 7 bases; junction bases not matched to a gene: 16. The germline V gene has CDR1 SGHAT and CDR2 FQNNGV. Each CDR3 protein is one row after TCRdb ran MiXCR on the PCR reads. Among about 640,000 distinct CDR3 sequences, 20% were seen once, and the ten largest hold approximately 0.9%. This chain links TRBV11-2 with TRBJ2-3, with TRBD2 matching 8 bases. The sequence was obtained from a human donor in good health. Some libraries in this study had Jurkat cell RNA spiked in. The sequenced sample consisted of naive CD8+ T cells from blood, with Jurkat cell RNA spiked in. Subset noted: FACS-sorted CD8+CD4-CCR7+CD45RA+ naive T cells. The CDR3 DNA sequence: TGTGCCAGCAGCTTAGCCCCACTAGCGGCAGCTGGATGGAATACGCAGTATTTT. Its protein product is CASSLAPLAAAGWNTQYF.